The sequence of this T cell receptor beta chain was determined in a study of cytomegalovirus exposure and HLA in healthy donors. V shed 0 bases and J shed 3 bases, with 15 bases lying between them. CDR3 size: 17 residues. Germline loops: CDR1 LGHNA, CDR2 YSLEER. The PCR ran on 60 Vbeta and 13 Jbeta primers. Generated by immunoSEQ multiplex PCR, the TCRdb table keeps only in-frame clones and is missing some. Counted here are under 200,000 clones, roughly 83% occurring once; the ten biggest clones make up about 2.5%. The sequence was collected from a woman between 45 and 65 years old in good health and CMV-seronegative. Sequenced: PBMCs. The rearrangement joins TRBV4-3 to TRBJ1-5, with D perhaps TRBD1 (6 bases). DNA of the CDR3: TGCGCCAGCAGCCAAGAAGGGGGTCTGGGATCCAATCAGCCCCAGCATTTT. Protein sequence: CASSQEGGLGSNQPQHF.